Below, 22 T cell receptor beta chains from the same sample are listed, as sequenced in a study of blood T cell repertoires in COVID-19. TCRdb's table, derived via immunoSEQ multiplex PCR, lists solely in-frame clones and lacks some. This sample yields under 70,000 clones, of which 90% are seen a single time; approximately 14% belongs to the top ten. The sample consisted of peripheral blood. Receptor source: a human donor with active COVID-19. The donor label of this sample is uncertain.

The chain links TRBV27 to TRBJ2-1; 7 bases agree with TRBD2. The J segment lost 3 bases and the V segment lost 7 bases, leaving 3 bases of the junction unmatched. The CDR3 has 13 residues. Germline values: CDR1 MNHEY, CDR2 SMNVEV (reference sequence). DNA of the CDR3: TGTGCCAGCAACCCTAGCGGCTACAATGAGCAGTTCTTC. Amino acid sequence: CASNPSGYNEQFF.

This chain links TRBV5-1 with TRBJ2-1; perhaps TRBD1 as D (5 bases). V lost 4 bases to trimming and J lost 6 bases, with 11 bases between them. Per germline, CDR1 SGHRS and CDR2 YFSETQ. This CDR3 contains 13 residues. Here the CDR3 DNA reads TGCGCCAGCAGCCCGTCCCAGGGCAATGAGCAGTTCTTC. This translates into CASSPSQGNEQFF.

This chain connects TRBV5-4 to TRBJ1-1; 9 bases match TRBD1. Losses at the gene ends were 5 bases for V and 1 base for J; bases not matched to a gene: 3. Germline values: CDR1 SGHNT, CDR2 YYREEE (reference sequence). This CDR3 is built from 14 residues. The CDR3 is CASSVTGGNTEAFF. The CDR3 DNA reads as TGTGCCAGCAGTGTGACAGGGGGGAACACTGAAGCTTTCTTT.

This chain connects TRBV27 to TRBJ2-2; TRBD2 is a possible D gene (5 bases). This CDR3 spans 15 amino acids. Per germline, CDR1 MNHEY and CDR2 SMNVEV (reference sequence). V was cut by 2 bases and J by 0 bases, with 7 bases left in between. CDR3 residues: CASSLRAANTGELFF. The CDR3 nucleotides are TGTGCCAGCAGTTTAAGAGCGGCGAACACCGGGGAGCTGTTTTTT.

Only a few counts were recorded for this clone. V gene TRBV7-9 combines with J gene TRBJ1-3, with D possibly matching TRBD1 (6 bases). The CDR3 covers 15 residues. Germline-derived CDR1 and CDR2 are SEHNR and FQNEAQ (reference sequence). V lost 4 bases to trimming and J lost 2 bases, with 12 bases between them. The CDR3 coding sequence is TGTGCCAGCAGCTCCGGACAGCCGACTGGAAACACCATATATTTT. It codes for CASSSGQPTGNTIYF.

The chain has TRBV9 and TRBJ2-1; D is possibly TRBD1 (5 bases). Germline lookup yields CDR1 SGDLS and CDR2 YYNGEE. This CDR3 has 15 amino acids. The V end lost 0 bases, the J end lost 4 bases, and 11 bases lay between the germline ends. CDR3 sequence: CASSVGADRYNEQFF. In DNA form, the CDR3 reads TGTGCCAGCAGCGTAGGGGCCGACAGATACAATGAGCAGTTCTTC.

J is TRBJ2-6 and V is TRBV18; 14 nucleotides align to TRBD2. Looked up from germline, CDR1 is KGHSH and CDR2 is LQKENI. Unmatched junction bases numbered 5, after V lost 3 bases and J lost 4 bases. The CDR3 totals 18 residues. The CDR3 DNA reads TGTGCCAGCTCACCGGCGGGACTAGCGGGAGTGGGGGCCAACGTCCTGACTTTC. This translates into CASSPAGLAGVGANVLTF.

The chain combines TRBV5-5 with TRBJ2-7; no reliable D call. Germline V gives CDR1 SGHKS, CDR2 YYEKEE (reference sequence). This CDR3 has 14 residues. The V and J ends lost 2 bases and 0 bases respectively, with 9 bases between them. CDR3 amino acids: CASSFVRSSYEQYF. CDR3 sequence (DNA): TGTGCCAGCAGCTTTGTTCGGAGCTCCTACGAGCAGTACTTC. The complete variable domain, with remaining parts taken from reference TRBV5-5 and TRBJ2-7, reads DAGVTQSPTHLIKTRGQQVTLRCSPISGHKSVSWYQQVLGQGPQFIFQYYEKEERGRGNFPDRFSARQFPNYSSELNVNALLLGDSALYLCASSFVRSSYEQYFGPGTRLTVT.

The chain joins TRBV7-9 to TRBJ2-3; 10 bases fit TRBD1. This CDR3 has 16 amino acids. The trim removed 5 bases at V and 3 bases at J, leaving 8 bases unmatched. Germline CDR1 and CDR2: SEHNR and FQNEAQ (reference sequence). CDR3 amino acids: CASSLRQGARTDTQYF. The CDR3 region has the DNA TGTGCCAGCAGCCTCCGACAGGGGGCGCGGACAGATACGCAGTATTTT. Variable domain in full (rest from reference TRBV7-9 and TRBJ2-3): DTGVSQNPRHKITKRGQNVTFRCDPISEHNRLYWYRQTLGQGPEFLTYFQNEAQLEKSRLLSDRFSAERPKGSFSTLEIQRTEQGDSAMYLCASSLRQGARTDTQYFGPGTRLTVL.

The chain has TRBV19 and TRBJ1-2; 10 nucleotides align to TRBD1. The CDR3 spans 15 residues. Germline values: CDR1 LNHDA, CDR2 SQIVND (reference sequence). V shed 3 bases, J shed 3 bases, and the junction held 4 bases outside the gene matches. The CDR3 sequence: CASSIRQGADYGYTF. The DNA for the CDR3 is TGTGCCAGTAGTATTCGACAGGGGGCGGACTATGGCTACACCTTC.

The CDR3 DNA follows: TGTGCCAGCAGTTTGAGGGACTTCTCTGGAAACACCATATATTTT. Translating gives CASSLRDFSGNTIYF. V gene TRBV28 combines with J gene TRBJ1-3, with D possibly TRBD1 on 5 matching bases. From germline, CDR1 is MDHEN and CDR2 SYDVKM. Trimming removed 3 bases at V and 0 bases at J, with 9 bases between. The CDR3 runs to 15 residues.

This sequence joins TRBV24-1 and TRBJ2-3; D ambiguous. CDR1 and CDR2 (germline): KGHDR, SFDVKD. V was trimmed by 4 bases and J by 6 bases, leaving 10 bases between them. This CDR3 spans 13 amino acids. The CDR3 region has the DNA TGTGCCACCAGTGACCCTCAGTGGGATACGCAGTATTTT. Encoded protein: CATSDPQWDTQYF.

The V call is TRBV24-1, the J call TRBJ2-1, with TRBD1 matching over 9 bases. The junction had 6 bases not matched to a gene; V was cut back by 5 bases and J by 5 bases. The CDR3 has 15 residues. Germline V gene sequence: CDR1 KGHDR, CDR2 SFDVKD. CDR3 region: CATSGKDRGDNEQFF. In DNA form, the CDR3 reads TGTGCCACCAGTGGAAAGGACAGGGGTGACAATGAGCAGTTCTTC.

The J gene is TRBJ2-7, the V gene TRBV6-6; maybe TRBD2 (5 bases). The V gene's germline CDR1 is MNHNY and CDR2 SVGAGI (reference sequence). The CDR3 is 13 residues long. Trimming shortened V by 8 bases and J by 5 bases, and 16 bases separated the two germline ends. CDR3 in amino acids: CASWGTEVNEQYF. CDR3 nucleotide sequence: TGTGCCAGCTGGGGAACGGAGGTTAACGAGCAGTACTTC.

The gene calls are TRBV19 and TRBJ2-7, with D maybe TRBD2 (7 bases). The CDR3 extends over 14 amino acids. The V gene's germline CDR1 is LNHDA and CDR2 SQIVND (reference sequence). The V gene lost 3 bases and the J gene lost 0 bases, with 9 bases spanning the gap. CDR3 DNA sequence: TGTGCCAGTAGTATGGGAGGGGGCTCCTACGAGCAGTACTTC. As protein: CASSMGGGSYEQYF.

The CDR3 protein is CASRLAGVEQFF. The CDR3 DNA reads TGTGCCAGCAGATTAGCGGGGGTGGAGCAGTTCTTC. V usage is TRBV2 and J usage is TRBJ2-1; 9 bases map to TRBD2. With V trimmed by 6 bases and J by 10 bases, 4 bases remained unmatched. The germline CDR1 and CDR2 sequences are SNHLY and FYNNEI. The CDR3 covers 12 residues.

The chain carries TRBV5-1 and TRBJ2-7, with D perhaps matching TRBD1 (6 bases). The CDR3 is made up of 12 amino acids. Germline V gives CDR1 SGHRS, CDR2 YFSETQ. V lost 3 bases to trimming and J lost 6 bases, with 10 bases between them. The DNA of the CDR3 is TGCGCCAGCAGCTCGGACAGAGCCGAGCAGTACTTC. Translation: CASSSDRAEQYF. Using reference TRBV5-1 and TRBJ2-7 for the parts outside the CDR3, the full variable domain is KAGVTQTPRYLIKTRGQQVTLSCSPISGHRSVSWYQQTPGQGLQFLFEYFSETQRNKGNFPGRFSGRQFSNSRSEMNVSTLELGDSALYLCASSSDRAEQYFGPGTRLTVT.

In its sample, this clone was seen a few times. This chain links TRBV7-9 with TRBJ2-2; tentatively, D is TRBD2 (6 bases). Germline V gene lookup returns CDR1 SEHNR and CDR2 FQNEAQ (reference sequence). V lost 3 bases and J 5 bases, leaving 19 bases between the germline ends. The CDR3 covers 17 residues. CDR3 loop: CASSFPSTGGATGELFF. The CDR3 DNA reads TGTGCCAGCAGCTTTCCCTCAACAGGAGGGGCAACCGGGGAGCTGTTTTTT.

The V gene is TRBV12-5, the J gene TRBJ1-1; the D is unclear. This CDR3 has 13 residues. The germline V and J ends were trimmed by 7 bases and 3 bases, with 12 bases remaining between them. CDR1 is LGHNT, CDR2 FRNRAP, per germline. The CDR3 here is CASELGLDTEAFF. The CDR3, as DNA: TGTGCTAGTGAATTGGGCTTGGACACTGAAGCTTTCTTT.

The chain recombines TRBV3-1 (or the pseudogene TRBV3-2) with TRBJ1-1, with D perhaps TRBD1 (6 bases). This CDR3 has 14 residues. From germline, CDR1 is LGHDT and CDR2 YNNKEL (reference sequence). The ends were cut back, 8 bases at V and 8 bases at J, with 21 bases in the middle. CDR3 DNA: TGTGCCAGCGCCTGGGGGCCCAGCGCCACCGAAGCTTTCTTT. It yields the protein CASAWGPSATEAFF.

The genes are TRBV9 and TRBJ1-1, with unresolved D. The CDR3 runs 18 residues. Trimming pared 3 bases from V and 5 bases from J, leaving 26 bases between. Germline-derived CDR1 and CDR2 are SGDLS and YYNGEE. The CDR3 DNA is TGTGCCAGCAGCGCCCTTATACCGGGTCTCGGAGTTGGGACTGAAGCTTTCTTT. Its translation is CASSALIPGLGVGTEAFF.

DNA of the CDR3: TGTGCCAGCAGTTTAGGGGGGAGGTATGGCTACACCTTC. Its protein product is CASSLGGRYGYTF. This chain joins TRBV12-3 or TRBV12-4 and TRBJ1-2; TRBD1 is a possible D gene (5 bases). The ends were cut back, 1 base at V and 5 bases at J, with 8 bases in the middle. The CDR3 has 13 residues.